Shown below are 18 T cell receptor beta chains from a single sample sequenced in a study of breast tumors, draining lymph nodes, adjacent tissues. TCRdb passed the multiplex PCR reads through MiXCR, listing each CDR3 protein once. The sample carries approximately 100,000 distinct CDR3 sequences, approximately 21% recorded once. Axillary draining lymph nodes of breast cancer patients supplied the node samples. Sequencing was done on a sample of axillary lymph node tissue. Source of these receptors: a female donor with breast cancer. Some clones in this sample may be carry-over from other donors' samples.

This clonotype was picked up many times. The rearrangement links TRBV20-1 to TRBJ1-4; D call uncertain. The germline V gene encodes CDR1 DFQATT and CDR2 SNEGSKA (reference sequence). CDR3 length: 14 amino acids. V shed 0 bases and J shed 8 bases, with 13 bases lying between them. The chain's CDR3 is CSARDLVGGEKLFF. CDR3 nucleotide sequence: TGCAGTGCTAGAGATCTAGTGGGAGGCGAAAAACTGTTTTTT.

V is TRBV5-8 and J is TRBJ2-5, with a tentative D call TRBD1 (6 bases). CDR3 length: 14 residues. Trimming stripped 2 bases from V and 5 bases from J, with 13 bases between. Germline loops: CDR1 SGHTS, CDR2 YDEGEE. The CDR3 spells CASSFLSQGETQYF. The CDR3 DNA is TGTGCCAGCAGCTTTTTAAGTCAGGGGGAGACCCAGTACTTC.

This clonotype was observed many times. This rearrangement joins TRBV6-1 to TRBJ2-1; D remains unclear. V lost 0 bases and J 9 bases, leaving 12 bases between the germline ends. CDR1 and CDR2 from the germline V gene are MNHNS and SASEGT. This CDR3 has 14 amino acids. The CDR3 region has the DNA TGTGCCAGCAGTGAAGCGGTAACGACTGGTGAGCAGTTCTTC. It encodes CASSEAVTTGEQFF.

The gene calls are TRBV12-3 or TRBV12-4 and TRBJ2-2, with a possible D match to TRBD1 (5 bases). Trimming took off 5 bases at V and 4 bases at J, with 11 bases between the two ends. This CDR3 has 14 residues. The CDR3, as DNA: TGTGCCAGCAGTCTAAGACAGCGCACCGGGGAGCTGTTTTTT. It yields the protein CASSLRQRTGELFF.

This clonotype was counted at least ten times. V and J are TRBV10-3 and TRBJ2-7; 8 bases fit TRBD1. Germline V gives CDR1 ENHRY, CDR2 SYGVKD. V lost 6 bases and J lost 5; bases outside the gene matches: 6. The CDR3 is 13 amino acids. The CDR3 sequence: CAISRTGNDEQYF. CDR3 in DNA: TGTGCCATCAGCAGGACAGGGAATGACGAGCAGTACTTC.

This clonotype was observed at least ten times. The V call is TRBV19, the J call TRBJ2-1; 11 bases agree with TRBD2. The CDR3 is 15 amino acids. Germline assignment: CDR1 LNHDA and CDR2 SQIVND (reference sequence). V was pared by 5 bases and J by 5 bases, with 5 bases of the junction left unmatched. CDR3 in DNA: TGTGCCAGTAGTGCGGGACTAGCGGCGCACAATGAGCAGTTCTTC. Translating gives CASSAGLAAHNEQFF. Full variable domain (rest looked up from reference TRBV19 and TRBJ2-1): DGGITQSPKYLFRKEGQNVTLSCEQNLNHDAMYWYRQDPGQGLRLIYYSQIVNDFQKGDIAEGYSVSREKKESFPLTVTSAQKNPTAFYLCASSAGLAAHNEQFFGPGTRLTVL.

This clonotype was counted many times. The rearrangement joins TRBV9 to TRBJ1-3; the D gene is possibly TRBD1 (5 bases). Germline CDR1 SGDLS, CDR2 YYNGEE. The V gene lost 0 bases and the J gene lost 0 bases, with 13 bases spanning the gap. The CDR3 runs 17 residues. CDR3 protein: CASSVDPGLASGNTIYF. DNA of the CDR3: TGTGCCAGCAGCGTAGACCCGGGACTTGCCTCTGGAAACACCATATATTTT.

On this clonotype itself: A much larger clone differs by one base, so this may be a read error. This chain uses TRBV30 with TRBJ1-6, with 9 positions matching TRBD1. Losses at the gene ends were 3 bases for V and 11 bases for J; bases not matched to a gene: 11. The CDR3 consists of 15 residues. Germline lookup yields CDR1 GTSNPN and CDR2 SVGIG (reference sequence). Written as DNA, the CDR3 is TGTGCCTGGAGCAGTCCCGGGACAGGGCATCCACCCCTCCACTTT. Translated, it gives CAWSSPGTGHPPLHF.

In its sample, this clonotype was seen many times. The chain couples TRBV25-1 to TRBJ2-1; D is possibly TRBD1 (5 bases). The germline V and J ends were trimmed by 5 bases and 0 bases, with 14 bases remaining between them. The germline V gene has CDR1 MGHDK and CDR2 SYGVNS. The CDR3 length is 16 residues. Written as DNA, the CDR3 is TGTGCCAGCAGTCTCGGACACTCGAGCTCCTACAATGAGCAGTTCTTC. This codes for CASSLGHSSSYNEQFF.

This clonotype was seen at least ten times. The chain uses TRBV6-5 and TRBJ2-7, with 9 bases aligning to TRBD1. The germline gives CDR1 MNHEY, CDR2 SVGAGI. Trimming took 6 bases from V and 3 from J; bases not matched to a gene: 6. This CDR3 region has 14 residues. This CDR3 reads CASSPDRGGYEQYF. CDR3 bases: TGTGCCAGCAGCCCGGACAGGGGAGGCTACGAGCAGTACTTC.

On this clonotype: This may be a read error, as it is one base from a much larger clone. V is TRBV5-4 and J is TRBJ1-2; 7 positions match TRBD1. Looked up from germline, CDR1 is SGHNT and CDR2 is YYREEE (reference sequence). Trimming took 4 bases from V and 8 from J; bases not matched to a gene: 14. The CDR3 consists of 15 residues. CDR3 sequence: CASSTQDRVDEGYTF. The CDR3 DNA is TGTGCCAGCAGCACTCAAGACAGGGTGGATGAGGGCTACACCTTC.

There are many counts of this clonotype. The chain combines TRBV2 with TRBJ2-3; tentatively, D is TRBD1 or TRBD2 (5 bases each). The V gene lost 4 bases and the J gene lost 3 bases, with 17 bases spanning the gap. Per the germline V gene, CDR1 is SNHLY and CDR2 is FYNNEI. CDR3 length: 16 amino acids. The CDR3 protein is CASSALDGEGTDTQYF. DNA of the CDR3: TGTGCCAGCAGTGCCCTAGACGGTGAGGGGACAGATACGCAGTATTTT.

This clonotype was observed a single time. V usage is TRBV6-4 and J usage is TRBJ1-1; D is unclear. The CDR3 has 14 residues. Trimming removed 2 bases at V and 1 base at J, with 8 bases between. Germline V gives CDR1 MRHNA, CDR2 SNTAGT. The CDR3 loop is CASSDTDKNTEAFF. The CDR3 DNA follows: TGTGCCAGCAGTGACACCGACAAGAACACTGAAGCTTTCTTT.

This sequence joins TRBV7-2 and TRBJ2-5; 7 nucleotides line up with TRBD2. The CDR3 has 15 amino acids. CDR1 and CDR2 (germline): SGHTA, FQGNSA. The V segment lost 3 bases and the J segment 5 bases; nucleotides outside the gene matches: 9. The CDR3 sequence is CASSLIASGGETQYF. DNA of the CDR3: TGTGCCAGCAGCTTGATCGCTAGCGGAGGTGAGACCCAGTACTTC.

This clonotype came up many times. The chain is built from TRBV20-1 and TRBJ1-2; D uncertain. There are 13 residues in the CDR3. Germline V lookup: CDR1 DFQATT, CDR2 SNEGSKA (reference sequence). V was pared by 1 base and J by 2 bases, with 8 bases between. In DNA, the CDR3 is TGCAGTGCTAGAGTCGGCCGCAACTATGGCTACACCTTC. It codes for CSARVGRNYGYTF.

This clonotype was seen at least ten times. The chain carries TRBV20-1 and TRBJ2-7; the D is unclear. Between the trimmed V and J ends, which lost 1 base and 0 bases, there was a span of 7 bases. Germline CDR1 DFQATT, CDR2 SNEGSKA (reference sequence). The CDR3 runs 13 residues. CDR3 sequence reads: CSARVGYSYEQYF. CDR3 bases: TGCAGTGCTAGAGTGGGTTACTCCTACGAGCAGTACTTC.

This clonotype has at least ten counts. This chain joins TRBV7-6 and TRBJ2-1, with D uncertain. The CDR3 runs to 13 residues. In germline, CDR1 is SGHVS, CDR2 FNYEAQ. V lost 5 bases, J lost 4 bases, and 9 bases lay in between. The CDR3 nucleotides read TGTGCCAGCAGCCGCCAAGGTTACAATGAGCAGTTCTTC. As protein: CASSRQGYNEQFF.

This chain links TRBV7-8 with TRBJ2-1, with 7 nucleotides matching TRBD1. This CDR3 spans 15 amino acids. Trimming at V came to 3 bases and at J to 5 bases, leaving 7 bases not matched to a gene. Germline V gives CDR1 SGHVS, CDR2 FQNEAQ. As DNA, the CDR3 is TGTGCCAGCAGCTTCACCCCTGGACAGGACAATGAGCAGTTCTTC. It is translated as CASSFTPGQDNEQFF.